These T cell receptor beta chains were read from a single sample in a study of response to subunit inactivated influenza vaccine. TCRdb called the RT-PCR reads again in MiXCR, with one record for every CDR3 protein. This sample has 550,000 to 800,000 distinct CDR3 sequences, with around a sixth found just once. The sequences come from PBMCs from blood, collected 12 days after vaccination. Source of these receptors: a man aged 45-60 years who received an inactivated influenza vaccine. CDR3s include the opening cysteine and the closing phenylalanine or tryptophan. The D gene is left open where the match is weak. Expanded clones are given a class, and other clones once, few, many or no size at all.

abundance,v_gene,j_gene,d_gene,CDR3aa,CDR3nt
.,TRBV7-2,TRBJ1-4,.,CASSLVPRPNEKLFF,TGTGCCAGCAGCTTAGTACCCAGGCCCAATGAAAAACTGTTTTTT
few,TRBV30,TRBJ2-7,TRBD1,CAWSPGTGLYEQYF,TGTGCCTGGAGTCCCGGGACAGGGTTATACGAGCAGTACTTC
few,TRBV9,TRBJ1-1,.,CASSAFGGDLDTEAFF,TGTGCCAGCAGCGCCTTTGGCGGGGACTTGGACACTGAAGCTTTCTTT
.,TRBV7-8,TRBJ2-7,TRBD2,CASKMGLAVYEQYF,TGTGCCAGCAAAATGGGACTAGCGGTCTACGAGCAGTACTTC
few,TRBV11-2,TRBJ2-5,.,CASSLGMGAQETQYF,TGTGCCAGCAGCTTGGGAATGGGGGCCCAGGAGACCCAGTACTTC
few,TRBV6-2/TRBV6-3,TRBJ2-5,.,CASTTRGKETQYF,TGTGCCAGCACCACAAGGGGAAAAGAGACCCAGTACTTC
.,TRBV7-9,TRBJ2-3,.,CASSLAGRTFTDTQYF,TGTGCCAGCAGCTTAGCCGGCAGGACCTTCACAGATACGCAGTATTTT
few,TRBV7-2,TRBJ1-4,.,CASSLLGAGGDKLFF,TGTGCCAGCAGCTTATTAGGGGCTGGAGGAGACAAACTGTTTTTT
many,TRBV20-1,TRBJ1-4,.,CSAREEKLFF,TGCAGTGCTAGGGAGGAAAAACTGTTTTTT
few,TRBV7-2,TRBJ2-3,.,CASSLAANTDTQYF,TGTGCCAGCAGCTTGGCAGCTAACACAGATACGCAGTATTTT
few,TRBV7-6,TRBJ2-1,.,CASQALEGALNEQFF,TGTGCCAGCCAGGCCCTGGAGGGGGCATTGAATGAGCAGTTCTTC
.,TRBV11-3,TRBJ2-1,TRBD2,CASSLGGSTDEQFF,TGTGCCAGCAGCTTGGGAGGGAGTACCGATGAGCAGTTCTTC
.,TRBV7-2,TRBJ2-7,.,CASSLGLVSEQYF,TGTGCCAGCAGCTTAGGGCTGGTTAGCGAGCAGTACTTC
many,TRBV20-1,TRBJ1-2,TRBD1,CSAPGQGSYGYTF,TGCAGTGCCCCAGGACAGGGATCCTATGGCTACACCTTC
.,TRBV6-2/TRBV6-3,TRBJ2-5,.,CASSPIGGLEQETQYF,TGTGCCAGCAGCCCCATTGGGGGGCTTGAACAAGAGACCCAGTACTTC
.,TRBV29-1,TRBJ2-1,.,CSVEFRGRYEQFF,TGCAGCGTTGAGTTCCGGGGTCGTTATGAGCAGTTCTTC
.,TRBV29-1,TRBJ2-7,TRBD1,CSVGGQGQNGEQYF,TGCAGCGTTGGGGGACAGGGGCAGAATGGTGAGCAGTACTTC
.,TRBV6-2/TRBV6-3,TRBJ1-2,TRBD1,CASSSDREYGYTF,TGTGCCAGCAGCTCGGACAGGGAGTATGGCTACACCTTC
.,TRBV12-3/TRBV12-4,TRBJ2-3,TRBD2,CASRSGTNFDTQYF,TGTGCCAGCAGATCCGGGACTAACTTCGATACGCAGTATTTT
.,TRBV7-9,TRBJ2-3,.,CASSPLRADTQYF,TGTGCCAGCAGCCCCTTGAGGGCAGATACGCAGTATTTT
many,TRBV20-1,TRBJ1-2,.,CSASGILYGYTF,TGCAGTGCTAGTGGCATACTCTATGGCTACACCTTC
few,TRBV6-1,TRBJ2-1,TRBD1,CASRRGQEWNEQFF,TGTGCCAGCAGACGTGGACAGGAGTGGAATGAGCAGTTCTTC
.,TRBV10-3,TRBJ1-6,.,CAIKETDTYNSPLHF,TGTGCCATCAAGGAAACGGATACTTATAATTCACCCCTCCACTTT
.,TRBV5-1,TRBJ2-3,.,CASYMGTRGPTDTQYF,TGCGCCAGCTATATGGGGACTCGCGGCCCCACAGATACGCAGTATTTT
few,TRBV6-2/TRBV6-3,TRBJ2-3,TRBD2,CASSYPETSGRADTQYF,TGTGCCAGCAGTTACCCTGAGACTAGCGGGAGGGCTGATACGCAGTATTTT
few,TRBV5-6,TRBJ2-2,.,CASKLGGTGELFF,TGTGCCAGCAAACTAGGAGGCACCGGGGAGCTGTTTTTT
.,TRBV4-3,TRBJ2-2,TRBD2,CASSQAAAGGTGELFF,TGCGCCAGCAGCCAAGCGGCGGCGGGAGGAACCGGGGAGCTGTTTTTT
.,TRBV29-1,TRBJ2-3,.,CSVWEGGTDTQYF,TGCAGCGTTTGGGAGGGGGGTACAGATACGCAGTATTTT
few,TRBV28,TRBJ2-1,.,CASSLWVEGSEQFF,TGTGCCAGCAGTTTATGGGTGGAGGGGAGTGAGCAGTTCTTC
few,TRBV28,TRBJ2-1,TRBD2,CASSLIASGRSYNEQFF,TGTGCCAGCAGTTTAATCGCTAGCGGGAGATCCTACAATGAGCAGTTCTTC
.,TRBV18,TRBJ1-1,.,CASSPPQGKELGAFF,TGTGCCAGCTCACCACCGCAGGGTAAGGAATTAGGAGCTTTCTTT
few,TRBV12-3/TRBV12-4,TRBJ2-1,TRBD2,CASSPRGVNSYNEQFF,TGTGCCAGCAGTCCACGGGGGGTCAACTCCTACAATGAGCAGTTCTTC
few,TRBV9,TRBJ1-1,.,CASSASTGEAEAFF,TGTGCCAGCAGCGCCTCGACAGGTGAGGCTGAAGCTTTCTTT
.,TRBV15,TRBJ1-1,.,CATKIGRMNTEAFF,TGTGCCACCAAAATCGGCCGAATGAACACTGAAGCTTTCTTT
.,TRBV6-2/TRBV6-3,TRBJ2-2,.,CASSLPSQNTGELFF,TGTGCCAGCAGTTTGCCTTCCCAGAACACCGGGGAGCTGTTTTTT
.,TRBV12-3/TRBV12-4,TRBJ2-3,.,CASSFRPGKSTDTQYF,TGTGCCAGCAGTTTTCGTCCGGGGAAAAGCACAGATACGCAGTATTTT
few,TRBV7-9,TRBJ2-3,TRBD1,CASNGVTGQNTDTQYF,TGTGCCAGCAACGGGGTAACGGGACAGAACACAGATACGCAGTATTTT
.,TRBV11-2,TRBJ2-6,.,CASSGLTKNNSGANVLTF,TGTGCCAGCAGCGGCCTGACCAAAAACAACTCTGGGGCCAACGTCCTGACTTTC
.,TRBV20-1,TRBJ2-4,TRBD1,CSATPTGSSIQYF,TGCAGTGCCACCCCGACAGGGTCCAGCATTCAGTACTTC
few,TRBV30,TRBJ1-2,.,CAWSVRRSGTYTF,TGTGCCTGGAGTGTACGCCGAAGTGGGACCTACACCTTC